This TCR beta chain was profiled in a study of CD8 T cells in ankylosing spondylitis. The V gene's germline CDR1 is SEHNR and CDR2 FQNEAQ (reference sequence). V lost 4 bases to trimming and J lost 2 bases, with 15 bases between them. This CDR3 contains 15 residues. Quantitative 5'-RACE with molecular barcodes produced the TCR beta libraries. TCRdb analysed the 5' RACE reads with MiXCR anew, one entry per CDR3 protein. Altogether 130,000 or so distinct CDR3 sequences are present, about 6.5% being singletons, with the ten largest covering 12%. This clonotype was counted between two and nine times. Material: blood, either unsorted or a sorted T cell fraction (not recorded which). The J gene is TRBJ2-7, the V gene TRBV7-9; tentative D call: TRBD1 (5 bases). The sequence came from a male donor with ankylosing spondylitis or in good health (not recorded which). CDR3 sequence: CASSSDTSLAYEQYF. CDR3 DNA sequence: TGTGCCAGCAGCTCGGACACCTCCCTCGCCTACGAGCAGTACTTC. Looking up the rest from reference TRBV7-9 and TRBJ2-7 gives the full variable domain: DTGVSQNPRHKITKRGQNVTFRCDPISEHNRLYWYRQTLGQGPEFLTYFQNEAQLEKSRLLSDRFSAERPKGSFSTLEIQRTEQGDSAMYLCASSSDTSLAYEQYFGPGTRLTVT.